What follows describes a single T cell receptor (beta chain). The antigen is unknown. The data belong to a study of shared clonotypes between healthy human individuals. Whole-study results and caveats: Sampling included only blood; tissue repertoires likely differ. With several donors compared, around 5% of naive CD4 clonotypes were shared. It was anticipated that sequencing depth would influence how many clonotypes donors shared.

Clones were sequenced by immunoSEQ multiplex PCR, and TCRdb holds only the in-frame ones, with some missing. The table has under 2.5 million clones, around 92% seen once. This CDR3 is built from 15 residues. V was shortened by 3 bases and J by 4 bases, with 13 bases between the two germline ends. Germline CDR1 is KGHSH and CDR2 is LQKENI. The source material was naive CD4+ T cells from PBMCs. Subset defined: CD45RA+ positively selected. The sequence was obtained from a young man in good health. Some clones in this sample may be carry-over from other donors' samples. V is TRBV18 and J is TRBJ2-1, with D perhaps TRBD1 (6 bases). CDR3 sequence: CASSPDRPKYNEQFF. The CDR3 DNA follows: TGTGCCAGCTCACCTGACAGGCCGAAATACAATGAGCAGTTCTTC. Based on the CDR3 plus reference TRBV18 and TRBJ2-1, the full variable domain is NAGVMQNPRHLVRRRGQEARLRCSPMKGHSHVYWYRQLPEEGLKFMVYLQKENIIDESGMPKERFSAEFPKEGPSILRIQQVVRGDSAAYFCASSPDRPKYNEQFFGPGTRLTVL.